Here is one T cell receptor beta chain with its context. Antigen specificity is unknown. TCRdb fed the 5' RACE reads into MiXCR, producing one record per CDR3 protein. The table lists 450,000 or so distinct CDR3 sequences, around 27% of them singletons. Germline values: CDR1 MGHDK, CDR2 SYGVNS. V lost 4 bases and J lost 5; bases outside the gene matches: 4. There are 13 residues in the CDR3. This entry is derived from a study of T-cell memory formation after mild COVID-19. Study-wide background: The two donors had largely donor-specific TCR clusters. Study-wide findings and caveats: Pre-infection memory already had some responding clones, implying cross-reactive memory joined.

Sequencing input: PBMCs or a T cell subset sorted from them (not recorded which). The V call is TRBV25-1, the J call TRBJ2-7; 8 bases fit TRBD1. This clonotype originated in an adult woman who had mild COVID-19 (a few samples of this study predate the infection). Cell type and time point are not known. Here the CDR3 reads CASSGTGPHEQYF. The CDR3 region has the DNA TGTGCCAGCAGTGGGACAGGGCCCCACGAGCAGTACTTC.